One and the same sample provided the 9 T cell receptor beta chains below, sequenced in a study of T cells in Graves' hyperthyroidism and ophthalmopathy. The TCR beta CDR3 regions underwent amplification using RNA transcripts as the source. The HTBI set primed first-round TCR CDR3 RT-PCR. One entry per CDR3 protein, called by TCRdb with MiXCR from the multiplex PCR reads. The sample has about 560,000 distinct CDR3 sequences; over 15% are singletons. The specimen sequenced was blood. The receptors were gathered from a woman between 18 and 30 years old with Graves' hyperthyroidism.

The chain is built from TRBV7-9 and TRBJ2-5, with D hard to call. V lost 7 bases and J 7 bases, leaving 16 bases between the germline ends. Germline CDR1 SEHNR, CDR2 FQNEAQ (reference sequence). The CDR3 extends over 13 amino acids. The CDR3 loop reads CASNDWVSLTQYF. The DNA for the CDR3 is TGTGCCAGCAACGATTGGGTTAGCCTGACCCAGTACTTC.

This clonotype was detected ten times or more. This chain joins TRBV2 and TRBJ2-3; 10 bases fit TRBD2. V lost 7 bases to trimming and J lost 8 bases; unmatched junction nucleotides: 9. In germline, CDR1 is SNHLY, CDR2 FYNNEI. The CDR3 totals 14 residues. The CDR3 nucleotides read TGTGCCAGCACACGAGCGGGGGGGCTCAGTACGCAGTATTTT. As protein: CASTRAGGLSTQYF. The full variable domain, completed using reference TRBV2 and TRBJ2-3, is EPEVTQTPSHQVTQMGQEVILRCVPISNHLYFYWYRQILGQKVEFLVSFYNNEISEKSEIFDDQFSVERPDGSNFTLKIRSTKLEDSAMYFCASTRAGGLSTQYFGPGTRLTVL.

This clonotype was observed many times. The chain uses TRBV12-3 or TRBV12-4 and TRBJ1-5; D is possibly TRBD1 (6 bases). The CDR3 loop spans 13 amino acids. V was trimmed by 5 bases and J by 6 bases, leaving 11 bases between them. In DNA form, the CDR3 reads TGTGCCAGCAGTCCCGGGACATTTCAGCCCCAGCATTTT. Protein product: CASSPGTFQPQHF.

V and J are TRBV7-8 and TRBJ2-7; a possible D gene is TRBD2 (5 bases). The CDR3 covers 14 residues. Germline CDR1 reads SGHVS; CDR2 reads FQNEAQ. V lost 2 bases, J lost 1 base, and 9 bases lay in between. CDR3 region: CASSLMWTSYEQYF. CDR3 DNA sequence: TGTGCCAGCAGCTTAATGTGGACTTCCTACGAGCAGTACTTC.

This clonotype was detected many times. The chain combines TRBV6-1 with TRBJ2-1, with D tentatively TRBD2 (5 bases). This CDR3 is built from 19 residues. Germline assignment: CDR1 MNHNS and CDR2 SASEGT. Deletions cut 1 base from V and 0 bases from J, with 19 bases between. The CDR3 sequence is CASSEGIARLSFSYNEQFF. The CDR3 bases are TGTGCCAGCAGTGAAGGAATAGCGAGACTTTCTTTCTCCTACAATGAGCAGTTCTTC.

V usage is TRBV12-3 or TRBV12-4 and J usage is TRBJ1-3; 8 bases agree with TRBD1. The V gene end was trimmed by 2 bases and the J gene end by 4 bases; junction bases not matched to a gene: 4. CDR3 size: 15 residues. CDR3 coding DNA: TGTGCCAGCAGTTTACAGGGGGCGATGGGAAACACCATATATTTT. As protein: CASSLQGAMGNTIYF.

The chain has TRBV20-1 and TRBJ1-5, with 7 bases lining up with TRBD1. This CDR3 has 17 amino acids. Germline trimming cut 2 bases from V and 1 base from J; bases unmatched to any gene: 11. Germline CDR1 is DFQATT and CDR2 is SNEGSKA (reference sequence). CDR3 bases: TGCAGTGCTAGATCCAGGGGGGGGCGCAGAAGCAATCAGCCCCAGCATTTT. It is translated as CSARSRGGRRSNQPQHF.

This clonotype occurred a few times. The CDR3 nucleotides are TGTGCCAGCACCCTGGGGGGGACAGGGTCCTACGAGCAGTACTTC. Translated: CASTLGGTGSYEQYF. The V and J genes are TRBV2 and TRBJ2-7, with 9 positions matching TRBD1. There are 15 residues in the CDR3. Per germline, CDR1 SNHLY and CDR2 FYNNEI. V gave up 7 bases and J gave up 1 base; unmatched junction bases: 8.

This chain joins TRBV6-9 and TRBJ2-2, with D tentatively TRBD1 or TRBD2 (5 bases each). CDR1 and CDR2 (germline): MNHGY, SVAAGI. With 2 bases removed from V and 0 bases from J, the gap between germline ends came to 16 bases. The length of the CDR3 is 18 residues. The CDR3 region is CASSYRGGWGPNTGELFF. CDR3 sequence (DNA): TGTGCCAGCAGTTATCGCGGAGGATGGGGCCCGAACACCGGGGAGCTGTTTTTT.